The clone carrying this T cell receptor beta chain was found many times. Its target is not known. A single record per CDR3 protein comes from TCRdb applying MiXCR to the 5' RACE reads. The sample holds 1.5 million to 2 million distinct CDR3 sequences, about 30% seen once. CDR3 length: 11 residues. The germline V gene has CDR1 DFQATT and CDR2 SNEGSKA (reference sequence). V lost 2 bases to trimming and J lost 8 bases, with 9 bases between them. These data originate in a study of identical twins. General study results and limits: Sharing of beta out-of-frame sequences by twins showed a weaker excess. It was out-of-frame TCR alpha sharing in monozygotic twins that models underestimated. Rather than following the same donors, the conclusions depended on cross-sectional statistical analysis. In cord blood, abundant beta clonotypes had fewer insertions; memory showed no trend.

The V and J genes are TRBV20-1 and TRBJ1-2, with D possibly matching TRBD1 (5 bases). The sequenced material came from cord blood. The receptor was isolated from a newborn girl in good health. This CDR3 is CSARQGRGYTF. The CDR3, as DNA: TGCAGTGCTAGACAGGGTAGAGGCTACACCTTC.